The clone carrying this T cell receptor (beta chain) was picked up one time. Its antigen is not identified. The CDR3 totals 13 residues. Germline CDR1 is MNHEY and CDR2 is SVGAGI. The V gene end was trimmed by 2 bases and the J gene end by 10 bases; junction bases not matched to a gene: 6. The sample is drawn from a study of cytomegalovirus exposure and HLA in healthy donors. Looking at the study overall: An earlier analysis identified 100 million to 130 million unique TCR beta sequences in about 170 million T cells.

Amplification used 60 Vbeta primers and 13 Jbeta primers. The repertoire was sequenced with immunoSEQ multiplex PCR; TCRdb's copy has only in-frame clones and lacks some. The table records about 170,000 clones, over 75% of them present only once. General study results and limits: With later analysis, a missense DCLRE1C variant became linked to TCR beta V- and J-gene trimming.

The TCR sequence derives from a man aged 40-49 years in good health and CMV-seropositive. This rearrangement joins TRBV6-5 to TRBJ2-7, with 9 bases matching TRBD1. The specimen was PBMCs. The CDR3 region is CASSYVQGAGQYF. The CDR3 DNA is TGTGCCAGCAGTTACGTACAGGGGGCGGGTCAGTACTTC.